This is a list of T cell receptor beta chains from one sample in a study of blood T cell repertoires in COVID-19. Data came from immunoSEQ multiplex PCR; TCRdb stores just in-frame clones and leaves some out. The sample holds about 27,000 clones, roughly 80% seen once. What was sequenced was peripheral blood. Every receptor here comes from a man older than 75 with active or convalescent COVID-19. The CDR3 runs from the conserved cysteine through the conserved F or W. A D gene is named only where the DNA matches it firmly. Clone size appears in some rows only: once, few, many, or a class for an expanded clone.

D gene | clone size | V gene | CDR3 protein
. | once | TRBV3-1/TRBV3-2 | CASSQALGNTEAFF
TRBD2 | . | TRBV7-9 | CASSGSLAGDGEQFF
. | . | TRBV7-6 | CASSLGGRWTTNEKLFF
. | . | TRBV5-1 | CASSLKGEFSYNEQFF
TRBD1 | . | TRBV7-2 | CASSYPGQGVYEQYF
. | . | TRBV28 | CASSFSEKLFF
. | . | TRBV28 | CASRQNEQFF
TRBD2 | . | TRBV3-1/TRBV3-2 | CASSQDKAGGETQYF
TRBD2 | . | TRBV18 | CASSPLAGGNNEQFF
. | . | TRBV9 | CASSIRQSTDTQYF
. | . | TRBV5-1 | CASSRTDATNYGYTF
TRBD2 | . | TRBV5-1 | CASSSLGAGGPLSTDTQYF
. | . | TRBV5-1 | CASSLAAGLGYEQYF
TRBD1 | . | TRBV7-2 | CASSSGTAYGYTF
TRBD1 | . | TRBV5-4 | CASSLQGGFYGYTF
. | once | TRBV3-1/TRBV3-2 | CASSRAGNEKLFF
. | . | TRBV27 | CASNHDSFNTEAFF
. | . | TRBV19 | CASSAQLDYITDTQYF
TRBD1 | . | TRBV6-5 | CASSYSRAGGRTEAFF
TRBD2 | . | TRBV19 | CASSATSGREYNEQFF
TRBD1 | . | TRBV5-6 | CASSYGQGLANYGYTF
. | . | TRBV19 | CASSIQGGREQYF
. | . | TRBV18 | CASSPTPSVGEAQHF
. | . | TRBV28 | CASSLGLAGSNQPQHF
TRBD1 | . | TRBV5-1 | CASSLTGGFGNTIYF
. | . | TRBV5-3 | CARSTYTDTQYF
. | . | TRBV5-1 | CASSFPGNTEAFF
. | . | TRBV6-1 | CASSEIRLQGLQDEQFF
. | . | TRBV19 | CASSPSRGSNEQFF
. | . | TRBV2 | CASSAGVGNQPQHF
. | few | TRBV11-2 | CASSLDPGSNQPQHF
TRBD2 | . | TRBV3-1/TRBV3-2 | CASSPPGLGSYEQYF
. | . | TRBV28 | CASSLERRLEAFF
TRBD2 | . | TRBV19 | CASSIVSGFFSGSTLGNEQFF
. | . | TRBV12-3/TRBV12-4 | CASGENEQFF
TRBD2 | . | TRBV5-1 | CASKSSGLWETQYF
. | once | TRBV4-1 | CASSQDGQGGIEQFF
TRBD1 | . | TRBV5-4 | CASSSGTGSHEKLFF
. | . | TRBV5-4 | CASPNDTGTSPLHF
. | . | TRBV28 | CASSLSVGGTGEAFF
. | . | TRBV3-1/TRBV3-2 | CASSQEGGTDDYTF
. | . | TRBV2 | CASIDRWTEAFF
. | . | TRBV2 | CADQLVPTDTQYF
. | . | TRBV5-1 | CASRQSQANEKLFF
TRBD1 | . | TRBV6-5 | CASRPGGEKLFF
TRBD1 | once | TRBV2 | CASLQGAQETQYF
. | few | TRBV7-9 | CASSLEVNPRGFYNEQFF
TRBD1 | . | TRBV29-1 | CSAAGTGVNYGYTF
TRBD1 | . | TRBV6-6 | CASSRMDRGAYNEQFF
. | few | TRBV7-9 | CAIPGRGSTDTQYF
TRBD2 | few | TRBV13 | CASSLVLAGYNEQFF
. | . | TRBV23-1 | CASGTGIGNQPQHF
TRBD1 | . | TRBV4-1 | CASSQDWVRDRSYEQYF
. | . | TRBV16 | CASSDRSQAGEQFF
. | . | TRBV12-3/TRBV12-4 | CASSFGGNTEAFF
TRBD2 | . | TRBV2 | CASSGRTSGGPEQYF
. | . | TRBV28 | CASSSAQGGDYGYTF
. | . | TRBV29-1 | CSVLRDSSDTQYF
TRBD2 | . | TRBV7-9 | CASSNPLGGGGNEQFF